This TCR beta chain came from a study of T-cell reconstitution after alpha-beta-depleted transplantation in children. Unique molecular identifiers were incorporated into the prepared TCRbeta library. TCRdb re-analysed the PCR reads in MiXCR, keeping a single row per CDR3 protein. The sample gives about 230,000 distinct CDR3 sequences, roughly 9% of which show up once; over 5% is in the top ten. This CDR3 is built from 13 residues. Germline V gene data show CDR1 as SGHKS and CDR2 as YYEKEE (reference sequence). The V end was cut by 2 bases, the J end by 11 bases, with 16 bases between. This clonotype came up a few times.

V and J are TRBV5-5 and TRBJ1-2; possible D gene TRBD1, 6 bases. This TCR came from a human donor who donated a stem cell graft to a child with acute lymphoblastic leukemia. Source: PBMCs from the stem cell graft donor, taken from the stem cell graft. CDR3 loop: CASSLGQSSSYTF. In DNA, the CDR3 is TGTGCCAGCAGCTTAGGACAGTCATCTTCTTACACCTTC.